This T cell receptor (beta chain) appears in the sequencing data of a study of Tregs in tolerant kidney transplant recipients. CD4+CD25+CD127- Tregs, CD4+CD25- non-Tregs, CD4 and CD8 cells were sorted. Measured with immunoSEQ multiplex PCR; TCRdb has only the in-frame clones, and not every one. The data contain some 70,000 clones, roughly nine tenths of them seen just once; the ten biggest clones take up approximately 0.4%. Study results and limitations: The small number of patients limits these findings pending further validation.

This clone is a singleton in its sample. The antigen remains undetermined. The material sequenced was CD4+ T cells from blood, taken before the transplant. The clonotype comes from a human donor who received a combined kidney and bone marrow transplant.

The CDR3 bases are TGCAGCGTTGAAGATTGGGGCACGAACACCGGGGAGCTGTTTTTT. It codes for CSVEDWGTNTGELFF. The chain has TRBV29-1 and TRBJ2-2; D is possibly TRBD1 (5 bases). V lost 0 bases to trimming and J lost 0 bases, with 8 bases between them. CDR3 length equals 15 residues. Per the germline V gene, CDR1 is SQVTM and CDR2 is ANQGSEA.